The next 10 T cell receptor beta chains were all read from a single sample in a study of T cell responses to AZD1222 COVID-19 vaccine. The repertoire was sequenced with immunoSEQ multiplex PCR; TCRdb's copy has only in-frame clones and lacks some. In the table there are tens of thousands of clones, around nine tenths of which are singletons. This sample comprised peripheral blood, obtained 28 days after the second AZD1222 dose. The receptors derive from an adult who received the AZD1222 COVID-19 vaccine.

The chain recombines TRBV19 with TRBJ1-2; D is perhaps TRBD1 (6 bases). CDR1 is LNHDA and CDR2 is SQIVND in the germline V gene (reference sequence). Trimming shortened V by 8 bases and J by 9 bases, and 19 bases separated the two germline ends. This CDR3 has 13 amino acids. CDR3 sequence (DNA): TGTGCCAGTCTTCCACCGGGACAAGAAAGCTACACCTTC. Protein: CASLPPGQESYTF.

This chain joins TRBV19 and TRBJ2-1; 13 bases match TRBD2. The junction had 10 bases not matched to a gene; V was cut back by 6 bases and J by 8 bases. CDR3 length: 16 residues. Germline V lookup: CDR1 LNHDA, CDR2 SQIVND (reference sequence). The CDR3 region is CASRPPGTSGVYEQFF. As DNA, the CDR3 is TGTGCCAGTAGGCCCCCCGGGACTAGCGGGGTATATGAGCAGTTCTTC.

The J gene is TRBJ2-5, the V gene TRBV7-2; no clear D gene. Germline assignment: CDR1 SGHTA and CDR2 FQGNSA. With 5 bases removed from V and 1 base from J, the gap between germline ends came to 11 bases. The CDR3 is made up of 14 amino acids. The CDR3 here is CASSPRVSQETQYF. The DNA for the CDR3 is TGTGCCAGCAGCCCCCGGGTGTCCCAAGAGACCCAGTACTTC.

The chain combines TRBV4-3 with TRBJ2-2, with 10 bases that match TRBD1. V trimming: 3 bases; J trimming: 7 bases; junction bases outside the gene matches: 5. The CDR3 consists of 15 residues. Germline V CDR1 and CDR2: LGHNA, YSLEER. CDR3 region: CASSQQTGGYGELFF. The CDR3 DNA is TGCGCCAGCAGCCAGCAGACAGGGGGCTACGGGGAGCTGTTTTTT.

The chain recombines TRBV6-5 with TRBJ1-6; D ambiguous. The CDR3 sequence is 15 residues long. Per germline, CDR1 MNHEY and CDR2 SVGAGI. Trimming pared 2 bases from V and 10 bases from J, leaving 15 bases between. CDR3 amino acids: CASSYRPGGESPLHF. The DNA of the CDR3 is TGTGCCAGCAGTTACCGCCCGGGTGGGGAATCACCCCTCCACTTT.

V and J are TRBV19 and TRBJ1-2; 11 bases map to TRBD1. Germline V gives CDR1 LNHDA, CDR2 SQIVND (reference sequence). Trimming removed 3 bases from V and 6 bases from J; junction bases left unmatched: 3. The CDR3 runs to 14 residues. CDR3 in amino acids: CASSIGQGANGYTF. The CDR3 DNA reads TGTGCCAGTAGTATCGGACAGGGGGCGAATGGCTACACCTTC.

This chain connects TRBV5-1 to TRBJ1-6, with D tentatively TRBD1 (5 bases). Trimming shortened V by 1 base and J by 5 bases, and 13 bases separated the two germline ends. From germline, CDR1 is SGHRS and CDR2 YFSETQ. This CDR3 has 16 amino acids. CDR3 in amino acids: CASSLWGGEDNSPLHF. The CDR3 nucleotides are TGCGCCAGCAGCTTGTGGGGGGGGGAGGATAATTCACCCCTCCACTTT.

The chain links TRBV16 to TRBJ1-1, with 7 bases that match TRBD1. The CDR3 extends over 14 amino acids. V was pared by 2 bases and J by 8 bases, with 8 bases of the junction left unmatched. Germline V CDR1 and CDR2: KGHSY, FQNENV. CDR3 DNA sequence: TGTGCCAGCAGCCAAGAGAAAGGGGGCCGAGAAGCTTTCTTT. Protein product: CASSQEKGGREAFF. The full variable domain, completed using reference TRBV16 and TRBJ1-1, is GEEVAQTPKHLVRGEGQKAKLYCAPIKGHSYVFWYQQVLKNEFKFLISFQNENVFDETGMPKERFSAKCLPNSPCSLEIQATKLEDSAVYFCASSQEKGGREAFFGQGTRLTVV.

The V and J genes are TRBV25-1 and TRBJ1-6; D ambiguous. The CDR3 has 13 amino acids. Between the trimmed V and J ends, which lost 6 bases and 10 bases, there was a span of 13 bases. Germline values: CDR1 MGHDK, CDR2 SYGVNS. The CDR3 loop is CASRQEPRSPLHF. CDR3 DNA sequence: TGTGCCAGCAGACAAGAACCACGATCACCCCTCCACTTT.

The J gene is TRBJ2-7, the V gene TRBV28, with TRBD2 identical over 9 bases. V dropped 0 bases and J dropped 1; count of bases not matched to a gene: 13. The CDR3 has 19 residues. The germline CDR1 and CDR2 sequences are MDHEN and SYDVKM. CDR3 nucleotide sequence: TGTGCCAGCAGTTTATGGGCTAGCGGGGAATGGGGACAGTCCTACGAGCAGTACTTC. Its protein product is CASSLWASGEWGQSYEQYF.